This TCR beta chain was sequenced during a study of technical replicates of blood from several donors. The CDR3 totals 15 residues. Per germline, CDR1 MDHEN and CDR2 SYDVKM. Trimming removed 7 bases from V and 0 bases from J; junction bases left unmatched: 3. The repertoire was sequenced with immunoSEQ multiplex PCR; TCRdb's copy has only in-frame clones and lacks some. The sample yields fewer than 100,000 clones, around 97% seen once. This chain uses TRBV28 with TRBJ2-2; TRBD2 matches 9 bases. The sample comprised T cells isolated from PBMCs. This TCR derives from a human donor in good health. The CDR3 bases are TGTGCCAGCAACGGCGGGAGGGCGAACACCGGGGAGCTGTTTTTT. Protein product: CASNGGRANTGELFF.